The T cell receptor beta chain under discussion was sequenced for a study of T cell repertoires in cytomegalovirus infection. Study-wide background: Public TCR beta signatures were indicative of both CMV infection and a matching HLA type. General study points: Cumulative frequency (of public TCR beta family members) identified carriers of CMV plus the relevant HLA. CMV-specific TCR beta clonotypes restricted by HLA-C dominated the ex vivo response.

Germline lookup yields CDR1 MNHEY and CDR2 SVGEGT. The CDR3 length is 14 residues. Trimming shortened V by 3 bases and J by 4 bases, and 10 bases separated the two germline ends. TCRdb re-analysed the reads in MiXCR, keeping a single row per CDR3 protein. This table holds 150,000 or so distinct CDR3 sequences, 17% found once. In the case of this clonotype: Antigen: not known.

This TCR came from a human donor in good health (CMV status not recorded). Some clones in this sample may be carry-over from other donors' samples. This chain connects TRBV6-2 or TRBV6-3 to TRBJ1-5, with D hard to call. Sequenced input: CD8+ T cells from PBMCs. The CDR3 DNA reads as TGTGCCAGCAGTTATGGGTTCGAGAATCAGCCCCAGCATTTT. It is translated as CASSYGFENQPQHF.